The 21 T cell receptor beta chains listed next were all sequenced from one sample in a study of OX40 agonist ivuxolimab in advanced cancers. The repertoire was sequenced with immunoSEQ multiplex PCR; TCRdb's copy has only in-frame clones and lacks some. The data hold roughly 69,000 clones, with about 89% observed a single time. Sequences were derived from CD4+ or CD8+ T cells sorted from blood, sampled in a trial of the OX40 agonist ivuxolimab. All receptors come from an adult with an advanced solid tumor such as melanoma, head and neck, liver or kidney cancer.

CDR3 DNA: TGTGCCACCTATGACAGGGGTGTCTACGAGCAGTACTTC. Its translation is CATYDRGVYEQYF. The chain couples TRBV6-6 to TRBJ2-7; 8 bases line up with TRBD1. The CDR3 is 13 residues long. V lost 10 bases and J lost 3; bases outside the gene matches: 8. Germline V gene sequence: CDR1 MNHNY, CDR2 SVGAGI (reference sequence).

The rearrangement uses TRBV7-9 and TRBJ2-1, with D possibly matching TRBD1 (6 bases). The CDR3 consists of 15 residues. V shed 2 bases and J shed 4 bases, with 12 bases lying between them. In germline, CDR1 is SEHNR, CDR2 FQNEAQ (reference sequence). CDR3 loop: CASSLTGKGYNEQFF. The DNA for the CDR3 is TGTGCCAGCAGCTTAACAGGGAAGGGTTACAATGAGCAGTTCTTC.

V and J are TRBV5-6 and TRBJ1-2, with 7 bases that match TRBD1. This CDR3 is 13 amino acids long. Germline values: CDR1 SGHDT, CDR2 YYEEEE. The V gene end was trimmed by 4 bases and the J gene end by 6 bases; junction bases not matched to a gene: 6. CDR3 coding DNA: TGTGCCAGCAGCCCTACAGGGGTTGATGGCTACACCTTC. Protein sequence: CASSPTGVDGYTF.

The chain couples TRBV7-6 to TRBJ2-1; 7 bases map to TRBD2. Germline-derived CDR1 and CDR2 are SGHVS and FNYEAQ. The CDR3 loop spans 17 amino acids. With V trimmed by 6 bases and J by 1 base, 12 bases remained unmatched. This CDR3 is CASRRELYSVSYNEQFF. As DNA, the CDR3 is TGTGCCAGCAGGCGGGAGCTTTATTCGGTATCCTACAATGAGCAGTTCTTC.

J is TRBJ2-5 and V is TRBV21-1; the table names TRBD1, a call not compared with the DNA. TRBV21-1 is a pseudogene. The CDR3 has 18 amino acids. CDR3 coding DNA: TGTGCCAGCAGCAATTCAACAATCAGGGCGCCGAAGGGAAAGACCCAGTACTTC. Its translation is CASSNSTIRAPKGKTQYF.

The chain combines TRBV27 with TRBJ2-2, with 8 bases identical to TRBD2. Germline V gives CDR1 MNHEY, CDR2 SMNVEV (reference sequence). V dropped 7 bases and J dropped 1; count of bases not matched to a gene: 2. The CDR3 consists of 14 residues. The CDR3: CASTLAGNTGELFF. The CDR3, as DNA: TGTGCCAGCACCCTAGCGGGGAACACCGGGGAGCTGTTTTTT.

The V call is TRBV27, the J call TRBJ2-7; D perhaps matches TRBD1 (5 bases). Trimming left V 6 bases short and J 3 bases short, with 18 bases between. Germline loops: CDR1 MNHEY, CDR2 SMNVEV (reference sequence). This CDR3 region has 15 residues. CDR3: CASRIRGLPNYEQYV. DNA of the CDR3: TGTGCCAGCAGAATAAGGGGCCTTCCAAACTACGAGCAGTACGTC.

This clone occurred once. The chain recombines TRBV11-2 with TRBJ1-1, with D possibly TRBD1 on 5 matching bases. Germline CDR1 is SGHAT and CDR2 is FQNNGV. Between the trimmed V and J ends, which lost 1 base and 4 bases, there was a span of 16 bases. This CDR3 has 16 amino acids. Here the CDR3 reads CASSLGSGIASTEAFF. The CDR3 DNA reads TGTGCCAGCAGCTTAGGGTCAGGGATCGCCTCCACTGAAGCTTTCTTT.

The V call is TRBV28, the J call TRBJ2-5; 10 bases match TRBD2. CDR3 length: 13 amino acids. Germline CDR1 and CDR2: MDHEN and SYDVKM. V lost 6 bases to trimming and J lost 8 bases; unmatched junction nucleotides: 6. The DNA for the CDR3 is TGTGCCAGCAGACAAGGACTAGCGGATACCCAGTACTTC. This encodes CASRQGLADTQYF.

The chain couples TRBV6-5 to TRBJ1-6; TRBD1 might be the D (6 bases). Germline V CDR1 and CDR2: MNHEY, SVGAGI. Trimming cost V 6 bases and J 8 bases, with 14 bases left between them. The CDR3 has 14 amino acids. CDR3 sequence: CASRIQGGYSPLHF. Written as DNA, the CDR3 is TGTGCCAGCAGGATACAGGGAGGATATTCACCCCTCCACTTT.

The genes are TRBV4-2 and TRBJ2-7; maybe TRBD2 (5 bases). CDR3 length: 15 residues. CDR1 and CDR2 from the germline V gene are LGHNA and YNFKEQ. V gave up 0 bases and J gave up 0 bases, with 9 bases separating them. The CDR3 protein is CASSQEEASSYEQYF. The CDR3 DNA reads as TGTGCCAGCAGCCAAGAGGAGGCTAGCTCCTACGAGCAGTACTTC.

V and J are TRBV28 and TRBJ1-5; D may be TRBD1 (5 bases). Germline CDR1 reads MDHEN; CDR2 reads SYDVKM. V was trimmed by 10 bases and J by 7 bases, leaving 17 bases between them. The CDR3 runs 13 residues. The CDR3 bases are TGTGCCACCGAGCCGACAGAATCCCAGCCCCAGCATTTT. It translates to CATEPTESQPQHF.

This sequence joins TRBV18 and TRBJ2-5; 11 bases fit TRBD1. This CDR3 region has 15 residues. V lost 9 bases and J lost 3; bases outside the gene matches: 9. Germline V gives CDR1 KGHSH, CDR2 LQKENI. The CDR3 region has the DNA TGTGCCAGTTCCTGGGGGACAGGGGGTAAAGAGACCCAGTACTTC. It encodes CASSWGTGGKETQYF.

V usage is TRBV4-2 and J usage is TRBJ1-6, with 11 nucleotides matching TRBD1. The V gene's germline CDR1 is LGHNA and CDR2 YNFKEQ. The J segment lost 5 bases and the V segment lost 4 bases, leaving 7 bases of the junction unmatched. This CDR3 has 17 residues. The DNA of the CDR3 is TGTGCCAGCAGCCCCCCCGGACAGGGGGCACATAATTCACCCCTCCACTTT. This codes for CASSPPGQGAHNSPLHF.

V is TRBV30 and J is TRBJ2-5; D is possibly TRBD1 or TRBD2 (5 bases each). The germline V and J ends were trimmed by 1 base and 2 bases, with 17 bases remaining between them. The CDR3 spans 16 residues. Germline CDR1 reads GTSNPN; CDR2 reads SVGIG (reference sequence). The CDR3 is CAWSGGAPHPQETQYF. In DNA, the CDR3 is TGTGCCTGGAGTGGAGGGGCGCCCCATCCGCAAGAGACCCAGTACTTC.

The chain uses TRBV7-9 and TRBJ2-7; D gene unclear. This CDR3 is built from 13 residues. Trimming took 3 bases from V and 1 from J, leaving 7 bases between them. Germline V gene lookup returns CDR1 SEHNR and CDR2 FQNEAQ (reference sequence). The CDR3 DNA reads as TGTGCCAGCAGCTTCTCGGCGTCCTACGAGCAGTACTTC. Amino acids: CASSFSASYEQYF. The complete variable domain, with remaining parts taken from reference TRBV7-9 and TRBJ2-7, reads DTGVSQNPRHKITKRGQNVTFRCDPISEHNRLYWYRQTLGQGPEFLTYFQNEAQLEKSRLLSDRFSAERPKGSFSTLEIQRTEQGDSAMYLCASSFSASYEQYFGPGTRLTVT.

This clone was detected only a few times. The genes are TRBV27 and TRBJ1-2, with D possibly matching TRBD1 (6 bases). CDR3 length: 12 amino acids. V gave up 4 bases and J gave up 7 bases, with 10 bases separating them. Germline V gives CDR1 MNHEY, CDR2 SMNVEV (reference sequence). The CDR3 region is CASSSGVGGYTF. The CDR3 DNA sequence: TGTGCCAGCAGTTCAGGGGTCGGTGGCTACACCTTC.

The chain couples TRBV4-1 to TRBJ1-1; 8 bases fit TRBD1. CDR1 is MGHRA and CDR2 is YSYEKL in the germline V gene. V lost 3 bases and J lost 6; bases outside the gene matches: 6. The CDR3 has 14 residues. The CDR3 region has the DNA TGCGCCAGCAGCCAGAGACAGGGGACCCCTGAAGCTTTCTTT. Amino acids: CASSQRQGTPEAFF.

V is TRBV5-6 and J is TRBJ2-7, with unresolved D. Trimming shortened V by 0 bases and J by 8 bases, and 12 bases separated the two germline ends. The CDR3 totals 13 residues. Germline loops: CDR1 SGHDT, CDR2 YYEEEE. The CDR3 nucleotides read TGTGCCAGCAGCTTGGGCGCTTCTACGCAGCAGTACTTC. This codes for CASSLGASTQQYF.

The genes are TRBV7-9 and TRBJ1-1; D is undetermined. The CDR3 is 13 residues long. Germline V gene data show CDR1 as SEHNR and CDR2 as FQNEAQ (reference sequence). V was cut by 2 bases and J by 3 bases, with 7 bases left in between. The CDR3 sequence is CASSLRHHTEAFF. As DNA, the CDR3 is TGTGCCAGCAGCTTACGACACCACACTGAAGCTTTCTTT.

This clone was counted a single time. The chain has TRBV13 and TRBJ1-2; no clear D gene. Germline-derived CDR1 and CDR2 are PRHDT and FYEKMQ (reference sequence). The V and J ends lost 4 bases and 5 bases respectively, with 14 bases between them. The CDR3 is made up of 14 amino acids. The CDR3 here is CASSSGGSQYGYTF. In DNA form, the CDR3 reads TGTGCCAGCAGCTCCGGCGGGTCACAGTATGGCTACACCTTC.